This T cell receptor beta chain is from a study of shared clonotypes between healthy human individuals. Study as a whole: Donor composition was a couple of women and three men, aged 18 to 49. Every donor yielded three CD4 naive, three CD4 memory, two CD8 naive and one CD8 memory plate. Overall study results and limits: Naive CD4 clonotype sharing across a handful of donors was 4% to 5.5%.

Assay: immunoSEQ multiplex PCR; the TCRdb copy retains only in-frame clones and omits some. The table lists a few million clones, around 90% of them singletons. In germline, CDR1 is WNHNN, CDR2 SYGVQD (reference sequence). The V segment lost 10 bases and the J segment 3 bases; nucleotides outside the gene matches: 2. CDR3 length: 11 residues. In this sample, this clone turned up once. Its target is not known. Naive CD45RA+ and memory CD45RA-negative subsets were split from CD4+ cells. This TCR derives from a man between 18 and 29 years old in good health. Sequenced material: naive CD4+ T cells sorted from blood. Specified subset: CD45RA+ positively selected. V is TRBV10-1 and J is TRBJ1-1; 7 bases agree with TRBD1. In DNA form, the CDR3 reads TGCGCCATCCAGGGGGACACTGAAGCTTTCTTT. This gives the protein CAIQGDTEAFF.